This T cell receptor beta chain was documented in a study of T cells after yellow fever vaccination (dated by TCRdb to about 2019). Regarding the research as a whole: The SMART-Seq v4 Ultra Low Input RNA kit was used to prepare libraries from fractions with low cell numbers. Bulk PBMC replicates and cell subsets were isolated from blood drawn at multiple timepoints before and after both primary and secondary immunization. Bulk TCR alpha and beta repertoires were sequenced longitudinally to track T-cell clones before and after primary and booster YFV17D yellow fever vaccination. Two healthy male donors, one aged 18 to 30 and one aged 30 to 40 years, made up the cohort. What the study reported, not specific to this receptor: The secondary T-cell response was found to be weaker but faster than the primary response, with a peak reached on day 5 rather than on day 15. Because only two donors were included in the study, the extent to which the findings can be generalized is limited. A small fraction of clonotypes appeared in both the CD4 and CD8 compartments, likely as a result of convergent recombination. Computational filtering was needed because FACS-sorted repertoires could contain abundant contaminating clonotypes from the bulk population. After the booster, most clones that had expanded after primary vaccination were detected again (approximately 95% of CD4 and 88% of CD8), suggesting broad maintenance of memory.

This clonotype appeared many times. It has no known antigen specificity. Base qualities are not recorded, but no much larger clone differs from it by a single base. TCR cDNA was synthesized by 5'RACE template switching, through which a universal primer site and unique molecular identifiers were introduced. cDNA synthesis was primed from both the TCR alpha and TCR beta constant segments. Library amplification involved two PCR steps, and the second step added sample barcodes and sequencing adapters. Libraries were sequenced on Illumina HiSeq 2500 (2x100 bp) or NovaSeq (2x150 bp). In the original analysis: MIGEC handled demultiplexing of reads and collapsing into UMI consensus sequences, while MiXCR performed V(D)J alignment. Vaccine-responding clonotypes were defined with edgeR using replicate PBMC samples, requiring FDR below 0.01 and a log2 fold change above 5 up to day 15. Bulk clonotypes were assigned CD4 or CD8 identity according to which sequenced CD4 or CD8 repertoire held them at higher abundance. TCRdb reprocessing: public reads trimmed at Q25 with fastp, clones called with MiXCR, in-frame beta chains kept. Rows are combined by CDR3 protein, so each entry shows the most common genes and DNA. The V and J calls were determined by TCRdb, not by the authors. This sample gives 50,000 or so distinct CDR3 sequences in total; approximately 7% of them show up just once. Roughly 27% of the sample is taken by the ten largest.

The V and J ends are trimmed by 3 bases and 0 bases, leaving 12 bases between them. From the cysteine up to the phenylalanine, the CDR3 has a length of 15 residues. Of all the DNA, just the CDR3 is kept, 45 bases in frame from base 1. CDR1 and CDR2, looked up from the germline V gene, are LGHNA and YSLEER. The treatment or condition label, as the study defines it: live attenuated yellow fever vaccine strain. A standard Ficoll-Paque protocol was used to isolate PBMCs from peripheral blood. CD4 and CD8 T-cell fractions were isolated with Dynabeads CD4 and CD8 positive selection kits. TriZol was used to extract RNA from bulk PBMCs, from CD4 and CD8 fractions, and from dextramer-positive and dextramer-negative fractions.

This TCR was recovered from a man younger than 30 who received the YFV17D yellow fever vaccine. Sequenced here: CD8+ T cells sorted from PBMCs, sampled around 14 days after the first yellow fever vaccination. The sequence is built from TRBV4-3 and TRBJ2-7, with a weak D call of TRBD1 (5 bases match). The nucleotide sequence is given as TGCGCCAGCAGCCAGGGCAGGGTGAGCTCCTACGAGCAGTACTTC. It translates to CASSQGRVSSYEQYF.